The 7 T cell receptor beta chains below all came from one sample that was sequenced in a study of response to subunit inactivated influenza vaccine. Each CDR3 protein is one row after TCRdb ran MiXCR on the RT-PCR reads. The sample lists about 530,000 distinct CDR3 sequences, approximately 10% occurring once. The specimen comprised PBMCs from blood, sampled on the day of vaccination. The receptor source for this set is a man in his forties or fifties who received an inactivated influenza vaccine.

This clonotype has ten or more counts. V usage is TRBV29-1 and J usage is TRBJ2-2, with 9 bases fitting TRBD1. This CDR3 is built from 15 residues. The V gene's germline CDR1 is SQVTM and CDR2 ANQGSEA. The J segment lost 1 base and the V segment lost 6 bases, leaving 6 bases of the junction unmatched. As DNA, the CDR3 is TGCAGCGTGAGGGGACAGGGCCTGAACACCGGGGAGCTGTTTTTT. Its protein product is CSVRGQGLNTGELFF.

This clonotype was found a few times. V and J are TRBV12-3 or TRBV12-4 and TRBJ1-5, with 7 positions matching TRBD1. Unmatched junction bases numbered 6, after V lost 5 bases and J lost 2 bases. CDR3 length: 15 amino acids. The CDR3 DNA is TGTGCCAGCAGTCCCAGACAGGGACGCAATCAGCCCCAGCATTTT. Encoded protein: CASSPRQGRNQPQHF.

This clonotype was seen a few times. V usage is TRBV7-2 and J usage is TRBJ2-1; D call uncertain. Germline V gene data show CDR1 as SGHTA and CDR2 as FQGNSA. Trimming pared 2 bases from V and 10 bases from J, leaving 12 bases between. The CDR3 extends over 13 amino acids. Here the CDR3 DNA reads TGTGCCAGCAGCTTATTTCAGGTTTGGGAGCAGTTCTTC. Amino acids: CASSLFQVWEQFF. Combining the CDR3 with reference TRBV7-2 and TRBJ2-1 gives the whole variable domain GAGVSQSPSNKVTEKGKDVELRCDPISGHTALYWYRQSLGQGLEFLIYFQGNSAPDKSGLPSDRFSAERTGGSVSTLTIQRTQQEDSAVYLCASSLFQVWEQFFGPGTRLTVL.

The J gene is TRBJ2-3, the V gene TRBV28; D is ambiguous. Deletions cut 2 bases from V and 2 bases from J, with 8 bases between. In germline, CDR1 is MDHEN, CDR2 SYDVKM. The CDR3 totals 14 residues. In DNA, the CDR3 is TGTGCCAGCAGTTTACGGCGCAACACAGATACGCAGTATTTT. Translated, it gives CASSLRRNTDTQYF. The complete variable domain, with remaining parts taken from reference TRBV28 and TRBJ2-3, reads DVKVTQSSRYLVKRTGEKVFLECVQDMDHENMFWYRQDPGLGLRLIYFSYDVKMKEKGDIPEGYSVSREKKERFSLILESASTNQTSMYLCASSLRRNTDTQYFGPGTRLTVL.

The chain is built from TRBV11-2 and TRBJ1-6; 7 nucleotides match TRBD1. Trimming took 5 bases from V and 7 from J; bases not matched to a gene: 11. Germline-derived CDR1 and CDR2 are SGHAT and FQNNGV. This CDR3 is built from 16 residues. In DNA form, the CDR3 reads TGTGCCAGCAGCACCCGAGACAGGGACTGGAATTCACCCCTCCACTTT. Amino acid sequence: CASSTRDRDWNSPLHF.

The V and J genes are TRBV28 and TRBJ2-1; D unclear. This CDR3 is built from 16 residues. Germline loops: CDR1 MDHEN, CDR2 SYDVKM. Trimming removed 6 bases at V and 1 base at J, with 16 bases between. CDR3 region: CASSAQSTFSYNEQFF. CDR3 nucleotide sequence: TGTGCCAGCAGCGCACAATCGACATTTTCCTACAATGAGCAGTTCTTC.

Many counts were recorded for this clonotype. This rearrangement joins TRBV24-1 to TRBJ2-2; D is possibly TRBD1 (5 bases). This CDR3 comprises 15 residues. Trimming took off 5 bases at V and 4 bases at J, with 13 bases between the two ends. Germline CDR1 KGHDR, CDR2 SFDVKD. The CDR3 DNA is TGTGCCACCAGTGGAAGTACAGGTTTCACCGGGGAGCTGTTTTTT. Protein sequence: CATSGSTGFTGELFF.